A selection of T cell receptor beta chains follows, all from one sample in a study of blood T cells in healthy people across ages. TCRdb itself ran the 5' RACE reads through MiXCR, one entry per CDR3 protein. The table includes roughly 1 million distinct CDR3 sequences, almost 25% detected once. Another study also made use of these data, one on T cells of mothers and their children.

The sequencing sample was made of blood. All receptors come from a girl aged 2 to 10 in good health. Both conserved end residues are part of each CDR3. A D gene is named only where the DNA matches it firmly. Some rows mark clone size as missing; the rest say once, few, many or name a class of expanded clone.

v_call: TRBV20-1
d_call: NA
clone_size: NA
j_call: TRBJ2-7
cdr3_nt: TGCAGTGCTAGAGATTCAGGGACGGGCAACGAGCAGTACTTC
cdr3_aa: CSARDSGTGNEQYF

v_call: TRBV7-3
d_call: TRBD1
clone_size: NA
j_call: TRBJ1-2
cdr3_nt: TGTGCCAGCAGCTTACCGGGACAGGGGGGGACTTCATATGGCTACACCTTC
cdr3_aa: CASSLPGQGGTSYGYTF

v_call: TRBV4-3
d_call: NA
clone_size: few
j_call: TRBJ1-2
cdr3_nt: TGCGCCAGCAGCCCAAGCCGGGGGCAGGACTATGGCTACACCTTC
cdr3_aa: CASSPSRGQDYGYTF

v_call: TRBV29-1
d_call: NA
clone_size: few
j_call: TRBJ2-7
cdr3_nt: TGCAGCGTAAGGGGGGTGGACGAGCAGTACTTC
cdr3_aa: CSVRGVDEQYF

v_call: TRBV12-3/TRBV12-4
d_call: NA
clone_size: NA
j_call: TRBJ2-7
cdr3_nt: TGTGCCAGCAATGTTGGGGGCCGCTACGAGCAGTACTTC
cdr3_aa: CASNVGGRYEQYF

v_call: TRBV3-1
d_call: NA
clone_size: NA
j_call: TRBJ1-4
cdr3_nt: TGTGCCAGCCGCCCCGTCAGTAATGAAAAACTGTTTTTT
cdr3_aa: CASRPVSNEKLFF

v_call: TRBV29-1
d_call: NA
clone_size: few
j_call: TRBJ2-7
cdr3_nt: TGCAGCGTTGCCGGGACAACCGAGCAGTACTTC
cdr3_aa: CSVAGTTEQYF

v_call: TRBV6-5
d_call: NA
clone_size: NA
j_call: TRBJ1-1
cdr3_nt: TGTGCCAGCAGTTACTCGAGCTGGCTGGGACTTCGGAACACTGAAGCTTTCTTT
cdr3_aa: CASSYSSWLGLRNTEAFF

v_call: TRBV25-1
d_call: NA
clone_size: NA
j_call: TRBJ1-6
cdr3_nt: TGTGCCAGCAGTGGTTTGGTACAAGGAATCAATTCACCCCTCCACTTT
cdr3_aa: CASSGLVQGINSPLHF

v_call: TRBV5-1
d_call: TRBD2
clone_size: NA
j_call: TRBJ2-1
cdr3_nt: TGCGCCAGCAGCCAGAAACTAGCGGGAGGTCTGGATGAGCAGTTCTTC
cdr3_aa: CASSQKLAGGLDEQFF

v_call: TRBV20-1
d_call: NA
clone_size: NA
j_call: TRBJ1-4
cdr3_nt: TGCAGTGCTAGTAAGGGACCCGAAAAACTGTTTTTT
cdr3_aa: CSASKGPEKLFF

v_call: TRBV7-8
d_call: NA
clone_size: few
j_call: TRBJ2-1
cdr3_nt: TGTGCCAGCAGCCCCCTCGGCCATGAGCAGTTCTTC
cdr3_aa: CASSPLGHEQFF

v_call: TRBV29-1
d_call: NA
clone_size: few
j_call: TRBJ1-1
cdr3_nt: TGCAGCGTTGGTGAGATGAACACTGAAGCTTTCTTT
cdr3_aa: CSVGEMNTEAFF

v_call: TRBV29-1
d_call: NA
clone_size: NA
j_call: TRBJ2-3
cdr3_nt: TGCAGCGATGACAGGTGGGCAGATACGCAGTATTTT
cdr3_aa: CSDDRWADTQYF

v_call: TRBV3-1
d_call: NA
clone_size: NA
j_call: TRBJ1-2
cdr3_nt: TGTGCCAGCAGCCCCGGACAGCTTCTAGCTAACTATGGCTACACCTTC
cdr3_aa: CASSPGQLLANYGYTF

v_call: TRBV28
d_call: TRBD1
clone_size: NA
j_call: TRBJ2-7
cdr3_nt: TGTGCCAGCAGTTTAGGCCGGGACAGCACCTACGAGCAGTACTTC
cdr3_aa: CASSLGRDSTYEQYF

v_call: TRBV20-1
d_call: NA
clone_size: NA
j_call: TRBJ1-5
cdr3_nt: TGCAGTGCCGAGCTGGGGGGAAGCTATCAGCCCCAGCATTTT
cdr3_aa: CSAELGGSYQPQHF

v_call: TRBV6-1
d_call: NA
clone_size: NA
j_call: TRBJ2-2
cdr3_nt: TGTGCCAGCAGATCCCAAAGCGGAGCCAAGGACACCGGGGAGCTGTTTTTT
cdr3_aa: CASRSQSGAKDTGELFF

v_call: TRBV27
d_call: TRBD2
clone_size: few
j_call: TRBJ2-7
cdr3_nt: TGTGCCAGCAGTTTTAGCGGGAGTCACTACGAGCAGTACTTC
cdr3_aa: CASSFSGSHYEQYF

v_call: TRBV12-3/TRBV12-4
d_call: TRBD1
clone_size: NA
j_call: TRBJ2-7
cdr3_nt: TGTGCCAGCAGTAACAGGGGCAAGAATTACGAGCAGTACTTC
cdr3_aa: CASSNRGKNYEQYF

v_call: TRBV6-5
d_call: NA
clone_size: few
j_call: TRBJ1-1
cdr3_nt: TGTGCCAGCAGCCACGAGGGGACTGAAGCTTTCTTT
cdr3_aa: CASSHEGTEAFF

v_call: TRBV20-1
d_call: NA
clone_size: few
j_call: TRBJ2-7
cdr3_nt: TGCAGTGCTAGAGATGCAGGCGGTACCTACGAGCAGTACTTC
cdr3_aa: CSARDAGGTYEQYF

v_call: TRBV20-1
d_call: NA
clone_size: few
j_call: TRBJ1-6
cdr3_nt: TGCAGTGCTCACACCGCGGACCCCTTACTATATAATTCACCCCTCCACTTT
cdr3_aa: CSAHTADPLLYNSPLHF

v_call: TRBV29-1
d_call: TRBD2
clone_size: few
j_call: TRBJ2-7
cdr3_nt: TGCAGCGTAGAAACCGGGACTAGTCCCTACGAGCAGTACTTC
cdr3_aa: CSVETGTSPYEQYF

v_call: TRBV7-7
d_call: TRBD1
clone_size: few
j_call: TRBJ1-4
cdr3_nt: TGTGCTAGCAGCCCCGGACAGGGAAGGGTCGGCGATGAAAAACTGTTTTTT
cdr3_aa: CASSPGQGRVGDEKLFF

v_call: TRBV25-1
d_call: NA
clone_size: few
j_call: TRBJ2-7
cdr3_nt: TGTGCCAGCAGTGAGCGAGGTCCCTACGAGCAGTACTTC
cdr3_aa: CASSERGPYEQYF

v_call: TRBV5-1
d_call: TRBD1
clone_size: few
j_call: TRBJ1-2
cdr3_nt: TGCGCCAGCAGGACAGGGACCCTTGGCTACACCTTC
cdr3_aa: CASRTGTLGYTF

v_call: TRBV18
d_call: NA
clone_size: NA
j_call: TRBJ2-5
cdr3_nt: TGTGCCAGCTCACCGACAAGTACAGAGACCCAGTACTTC
cdr3_aa: CASSPTSTETQYF

v_call: TRBV20-1
d_call: NA
clone_size: few
j_call: TRBJ2-1
cdr3_nt: TGCAGTGCTAGAGATTGGGATGAGCAGTTCTTC
cdr3_aa: CSARDWDEQFF

v_call: TRBV6-6
d_call: TRBD2
clone_size: few
j_call: TRBJ2-7
cdr3_nt: TGTGCCAGCAGTTACGCGGGAGATTGGTACGAGCAGTACTTC
cdr3_aa: CASSYAGDWYEQYF

v_call: TRBV27
d_call: NA
clone_size: NA
j_call: TRBJ1-5
cdr3_nt: TGTGCCAGCGCGGGGGGGTGGAGCAATCAGCCCCAGCATTTT
cdr3_aa: CASAGGWSNQPQHF

v_call: TRBV3-1
d_call: NA
clone_size: many
j_call: TRBJ1-5
cdr3_nt: TGTGCCAGCAGCCAAGGGGATCAGCCCCAGCATTTT
cdr3_aa: CASSQGDQPQHF

v_call: TRBV7-9
d_call: TRBD1
clone_size: once
j_call: TRBJ1-4
cdr3_nt: TGTGCCAGCAGCCACGGGACAGGGGAGGAAAAACTGTTTTTT
cdr3_aa: CASSHGTGEEKLFF

v_call: TRBV24-1
d_call: NA
clone_size: few
j_call: TRBJ1-2
cdr3_nt: TGTGCCACGGAAGGAGAAGAGGGAATAGATGGCTACACCTTC
cdr3_aa: CATEGEEGIDGYTF

v_call: TRBV6-5
d_call: NA
clone_size: few
j_call: TRBJ2-1
cdr3_nt: TGTGCCAGCAGTTCTCCTGGGGAGGCTGAGCAGTTCTTC
cdr3_aa: CASSSPGEAEQFF

v_call: TRBV7-2
d_call: NA
clone_size: NA
j_call: TRBJ2-7
cdr3_nt: TGTGCCGGCAGCTTATATTGGGGGTACGAGCAGTACTTC
cdr3_aa: CAGSLYWGYEQYF

v_call: TRBV20-1
d_call: NA
clone_size: few
j_call: TRBJ1-5
cdr3_nt: TGCAGTGCTAGAGTGGTGAATCAGCCCCAGCATTTT
cdr3_aa: CSARVVNQPQHF

v_call: TRBV6-5
d_call: NA
clone_size: few
j_call: TRBJ2-3
cdr3_nt: TGTGCCAGCAGTTCAGGACTTCTGCAAGCAGATACGCAGTATTTT
cdr3_aa: CASSSGLLQADTQYF

v_call: TRBV12-3/TRBV12-4
d_call: NA
clone_size: NA
j_call: TRBJ2-1
cdr3_nt: TGTGCCAGCAGTCGGGCGGGTTTGACTATCGATGAGCAGTTCTTC
cdr3_aa: CASSRAGLTIDEQFF

v_call: TRBV12-3/TRBV12-4
d_call: NA
clone_size: few
j_call: TRBJ1-1
cdr3_nt: TGTGCCAGCAGACTCTCCCGGGACTCGAACACTGAAGCTTTCTTT
cdr3_aa: CASRLSRDSNTEAFF

v_call: TRBV6-2/TRBV6-3
d_call: NA
clone_size: NA
j_call: TRBJ1-1
cdr3_nt: TGTACCAGCAGCCGAAACAGGGTGGAAGCTTTCTTT
cdr3_aa: CTSSRNRVEAFF

v_call: TRBV4-1
d_call: NA
clone_size: few
j_call: TRBJ1-1
cdr3_nt: TGCGCCAGCAGCCGTACGGGAGACATGAACACTGAAGCTTTCTTT
cdr3_aa: CASSRTGDMNTEAFF

v_call: TRBV29-1
d_call: NA
clone_size: NA
j_call: TRBJ2-5
cdr3_nt: TGCAGCGTTGTACAGAGCGATACGGAGACCCAGTACTTC
cdr3_aa: CSVVQSDTETQYF

v_call: TRBV20-1
d_call: NA
clone_size: NA
j_call: TRBJ2-5
cdr3_nt: TGCAGTGCTAGGATGCGGGGATCTTTAGAATGGGAGACCCAGTACTTC
cdr3_aa: CSARMRGSLEWETQYF

v_call: TRBV20-1
d_call: NA
clone_size: few
j_call: TRBJ2-3
cdr3_nt: TGCAGTGCTTCGGGGGAGCCTTTTCGCACAGATACGCAGTATTTT
cdr3_aa: CSASGEPFRTDTQYF

v_call: TRBV12-3/TRBV12-4
d_call: TRBD2
clone_size: few
j_call: TRBJ2-1
cdr3_nt: TGTGCCAGCAGTCCCACTAGCGGGATGTACAATGAGCAGTTCTTC
cdr3_aa: CASSPTSGMYNEQFF